The entry below gives a single TCR beta chain sequence along with its context. The target antigen is unknown. This sample was included in a study of T cell clones after liver transplantation. About the research overall: As an antigen-independent comparator, third-party-reactive TCRbeta sequences came from pre-transplant mixed lymphocyte reactions.

Clones were read by immunoSEQ multiplex PCR, and TCRdb kept only the in-frame ones, dropping some. This sample has 93,000 or so clones, with 84% found just once. V dropped 6 bases and J dropped 2; count of bases not matched to a gene: 11. The germline V gene encodes CDR1 MNHEY and CDR2 SMNVEV (reference sequence). The CDR3 extends over 16 amino acids. Study-level findings and limits: These preliminary findings come from unstandardized post-transplant sampling times.

The clonotype comes from a human patient who received a liver transplant. Some T cells may have originated in the graft donor. The source was CD4+ T cells from blood, collected 45 to 50 months after liver transplant. The chain is built from TRBV27 and TRBJ2-3; 7 bases map to TRBD1. The CDR3 DNA sequence: TGTGCCAGCAGCCACAGGGGACACGATTCCACAGATACGCAGTATTTT. It specifies CASSHRGHDSTDTQYF.